The entry below gives a single T cell receptor beta chain sequence along with its context. No antigen is known for it. The data originate from a study of vaccination effects on CD4 cells after COVID-19. Study-level background: A couple of convalescent pre-vaccine samples were taken 142 and 148 days post-diagnosis. Wells containing over 1.5 million PBMC each were cultured with approximately 9.7 IU/ml IL-2 and approximately 9.6 ug/ml peptides. Study-wide findings and caveats: Vaccine- and infection-induced clones showed marked clonal contraction late following vaccination.

Measured with immunoSEQ multiplex PCR; TCRdb has only the in-frame clones, and not every one. The sample yields about 64,000 clones, 70% to 85% seen once. Cultured cells yielded isolated CD4+ T cells after approximately nine days. V dropped 2 bases and J dropped 8 bases, with 16 bases sitting between them. Germline V lookup: CDR1 SGHTA, CDR2 FQGNSA. The CDR3 totals 15 residues. The receptor was isolated from a human donor who had a prior SARS-CoV-2 infection. The V gene is TRBV7-2, the J gene TRBJ2-1; possibly TRBD1 for D (5 bases). The starting material was CD4+ T cells from PBMCs cultured without peptide, obtained before COVID-19 vaccination. The CDR3 protein is CASSLWLQGRDEQFF. The CDR3 coding sequence is TGTGCCAGCAGCTTATGGCTTCAGGGTCGGGATGAGCAGTTCTTC. The variable domain in full, with the rest retrieved from reference TRBV7-2 and TRBJ2-1, is GAGVSQSPSNKVTEKGKDVELRCDPISGHTALYWYRQSLGQGLEFLIYFQGNSAPDKSGLPSDRFSAERTGGSVSTLTIQRTQQEDSAVYLCASSLWLQGRDEQFFGPGTRLTVL.